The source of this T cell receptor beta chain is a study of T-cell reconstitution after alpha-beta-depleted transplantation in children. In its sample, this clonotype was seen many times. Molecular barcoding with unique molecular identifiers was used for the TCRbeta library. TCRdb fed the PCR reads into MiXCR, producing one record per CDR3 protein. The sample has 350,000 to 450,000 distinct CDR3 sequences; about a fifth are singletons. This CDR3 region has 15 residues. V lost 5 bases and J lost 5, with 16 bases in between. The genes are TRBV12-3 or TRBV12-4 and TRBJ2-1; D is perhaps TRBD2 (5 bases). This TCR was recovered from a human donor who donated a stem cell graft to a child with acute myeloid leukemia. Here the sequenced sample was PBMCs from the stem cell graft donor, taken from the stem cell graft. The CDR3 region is CASSPNSLGNNEQFF. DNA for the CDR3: TGTGCCAGCAGTCCAAACTCACTAGGTAACAATGAGCAGTTCTTC.